The rows below give T cell receptor beta chains drawn from one sample of a study of technical replicates of blood from several donors. Assay used: immunoSEQ multiplex PCR; TCRdb lists only in-frame clones, some missing. The table lists 45,000 to 60,000 clones, approximately 94% of them singletons. Source material: PBMCs. The receptors originated from a human donor in good health. Some clones in this sample may be carry-over from other donors' samples. Both conserved end residues are part of each CDR3. Each record gives: clone size, D gene, J gene, V gene, CDR3 length, CDR3 DNA, CDR3 protein. The D gene is left open where the match is weak. The size of a clone is reported for some rows only, either as once, few or many, or as a class for expanded clones.

. | TRBD1 | TRBJ1-1 | TRBV25-1 | 14 | TGTGCCAGCAGTGAAACCAGGGGGCTAACTGAAGCTTTCTTT | CASSETRGLTEAFF
. | . | TRBJ2-7 | TRBV4-3 | 15 | TGCGCCAGCAGCCCTACGGACTATAGCTCCTACGAGCAGTACTTC | CASSPTDYSSYEQYF
. | TRBD2 | TRBJ2-7 | TRBV10-2 | 15 | TGCGCCAGCAGCGAACTAGCGGGAGGACCCTACGAGCAGTACTTC | CASSELAGGPYEQYF
. | . | TRBJ1-1 | TRBV19 | 15 | TGTGCCAGTAGTATAGATCGACAACCGAACACTGAAGCTTTCTTT | CASSIDRQPNTEAFF
. | . | TRBJ2-1 | TRBV6-5 | 16 | TGTGCCAGCAGTTATAGACAGGAGAGCTCCTACAATGAGCAGTTCTTC | CASSYRQESSYNEQFF
. | TRBD2 | TRBJ2-7 | TRBV23-1 | 16 | TGCGCCAGCAGTCAATCTTTCGGGACTAGCTCCTACGAGCAGTACTTC | CASSQSFGTSSYEQYF
. | . | TRBJ1-1 | TRBV5-6 | 13 | TGTGCCAGCAGCCCCCGGTTTTACACTGAAGCTTTCTTT | CASSPRFYTEAFF
once | . | TRBJ1-1 | TRBV5-1 | 15 | TGCGCCAGCCGAGCCAAGGGGGGGATGAACACTGAAGCTTTCTTT | CASRAKGGMNTEAFF
. | TRBD2 | TRBJ2-3 | TRBV14 | 15 | TGTGCCAGCAGCCATTGGACTAGCGGTTTTGATACGCAGTATTTT | CASSHWTSGFDTQYF
few | . | TRBJ1-2 | TRBV5-6 | 13 | TGTGCCAGCAGCTTAGGAGGGGCCTATGGCTACACCTTC | CASSLGGAYGYTF
. | . | TRBJ1-3 | TRBV2 | 14 | TGTGCCAGTTCCGACAGCCACTCTGGAAACACCATATATTTT | CASSDSHSGNTIYF
. | . | TRBJ1-6 | TRBV7-8 | 13 | TGTGCCAGCAGCTTAGTCACAGGGTCCCCCCTCCACTTT | CASSLVTGSPLHF
. | TRBD1 | TRBJ1-5 | TRBV15 | 15 | TGTGCCACCAGCAGGGGACAGTTACTTTATCAGCCCCAGCATTTT | CATSRGQLLYQPQHF
. | TRBD2 | TRBJ2-5 | TRBV5-1 | 14 | TGCGCCAGTTCCGCCCGCGGGGGGCAAGAGACCCAGTACTTC | CASSARGGQETQYF
. | TRBD1 | TRBJ1-4 | TRBV25-1 | 15 | TGTGCCAGCAGTCTTACCGGGACAGCTCATGAAAAACTGTTTTTT | CASSLTGTAHEKLFF
. | TRBD2 | TRBJ2-3 | TRBV11-3 | 16 | TGTGCCAGCAGCACGGGACTAGCGGGGATTCGAGATACGCAGTATTTT | CASSTGLAGIRDTQYF